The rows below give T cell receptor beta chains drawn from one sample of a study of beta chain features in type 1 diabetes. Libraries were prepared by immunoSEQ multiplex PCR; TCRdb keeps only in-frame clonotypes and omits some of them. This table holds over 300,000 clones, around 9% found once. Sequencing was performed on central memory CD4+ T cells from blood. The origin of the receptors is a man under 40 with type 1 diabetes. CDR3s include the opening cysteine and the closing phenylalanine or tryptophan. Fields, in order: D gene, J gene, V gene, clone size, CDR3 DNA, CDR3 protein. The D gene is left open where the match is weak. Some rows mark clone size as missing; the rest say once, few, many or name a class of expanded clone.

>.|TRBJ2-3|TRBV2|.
TGTGCCAGCAGTCTGGACGGGTCAGGTACAGATACGCAGTATTTT
CASSLDGSGTDTQYF
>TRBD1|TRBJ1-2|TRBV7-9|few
TGTGCCAGCAGCTTAGGATCGACAGGGACCAACTATGGCTACACCTTC
CASSLGSTGTNYGYTF
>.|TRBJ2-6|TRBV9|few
TGTGCCAGCAGCGCCGCAGGCTCTGGGGCCAACGTCCTGACTTTC
CASSAAGSGANVLTF
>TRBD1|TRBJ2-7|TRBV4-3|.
TGCGCCAGCAGCCAAGCGGGACAGGGAGGGTCTCCCTACGAGCAGTACTTC
CASSQAGQGGSPYEQYF
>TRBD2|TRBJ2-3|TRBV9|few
TGTGCCAGCAGCCCAGGGACTAGCGGGGGTAGAAGAGATACGCAGTATTTT
CASSPGTSGGRRDTQYF
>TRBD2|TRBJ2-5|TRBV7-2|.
TGTGCCAGCAGCCCGTCGGGAGGGGGAGAGACCCAGTACTTC
CASSPSGGGETQYF
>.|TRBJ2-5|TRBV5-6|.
TGTGCCAGCAGCTCCTCGAAGGGTCTCCAAGAGACCCAGTACTTC
CASSSSKGLQETQYF
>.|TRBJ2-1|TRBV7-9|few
TGTGCCAGCAGCCGCAGGAGGGGGGACAACAATGAGCAGTTCTTC
CASSRRRGDNNEQFF
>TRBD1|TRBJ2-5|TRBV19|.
TGTGCCAGTAGCCCGGACAGGGGGTTGGAGACCCAGTACTTC
CASSPDRGLETQYF
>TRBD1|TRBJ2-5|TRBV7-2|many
TGTGCCAGCAGGGACAGGGGAGAAGAGACCCAGTACTTC
CASRDRGEETQYF
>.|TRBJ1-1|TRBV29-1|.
TGCAGCGGGCTCAGGCAGATGAACACTGAAGCTTTCTTT
CSGLRQMNTEAFF
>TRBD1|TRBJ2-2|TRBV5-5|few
TGTGCCAGCAGCCCAGGACAGGGGTGGATCACCGGGGAGCTGTTTTTT
CASSPGQGWITGELFF
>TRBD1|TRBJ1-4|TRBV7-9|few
TGTGCCAGCAGCCCCTGGACAGGAAATGAAAAACTGTTTTTT
CASSPWTGNEKLFF
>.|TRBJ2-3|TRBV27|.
TGTGCCAGCAGTTGGGCAGGGAGCACAGATACGCAGTATTTT
CASSWAGSTDTQYF
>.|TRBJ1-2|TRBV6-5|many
TGTGCCAGCAGTGCCGTGGGAAACTATGGCTACACCTTC
CASSAVGNYGYTF
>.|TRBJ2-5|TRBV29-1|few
TGCAGCGTTCGAGGGGGAGGGGAGACCCAGTACTTC
CSVRGGGETQYF
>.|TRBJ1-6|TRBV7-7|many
TGTGCTAGCAGCGGACAGTTTAATTCACCCCTCCACTTT
CASSGQFNSPLHF
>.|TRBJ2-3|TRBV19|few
TGTGCCAGTAGAAGGCTCGGCACAGATACGCAGTATTTT
CASRRLGTDTQYF
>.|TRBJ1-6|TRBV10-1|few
TGCGCCAGCAGTGAGTTCTGGGATTCACCCCTCCACTTT
CASSEFWDSPLHF
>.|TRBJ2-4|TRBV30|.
TGTGCCTGGAGCGCCCCGGGGGGCGGCGAGGGCGACAAGTACTTC
CAWSAPGGGEGDKYF
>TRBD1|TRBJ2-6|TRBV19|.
TGTGCCAGTAGACACAGGGGGTCTGGGGCCAACGTCCTGACTTTC
CASRHRGSGANVLTF
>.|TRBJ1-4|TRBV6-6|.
TGTGCCAGCAGTTACTCGACGGGGTTAGGAGAAAAACTGTTTTTT
CASSYSTGLGEKLFF
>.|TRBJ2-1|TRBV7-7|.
TGTGCCAGCAGCTTAGACGCCGGTAATGAGCAGTTCTTC
CASSLDAGNEQFF
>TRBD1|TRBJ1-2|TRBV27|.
TGTGCCAGCGGGCCCAGTTATACGCAGGGGGGCTATGGCTACACCTTC
CASGPSYTQGGYGYTF
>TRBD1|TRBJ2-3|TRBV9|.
TGTGCCAGCAGCACTCGGACAGGGAAAGATACGCAGTATTTT
CASSTRTGKDTQYF
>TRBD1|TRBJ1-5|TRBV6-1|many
TGTGCCAGCAGGGCTACCACAGGGGGCAATCAGCCCCAGCATTTT
CASRATTGGNQPQHF
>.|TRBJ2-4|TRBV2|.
TGTGCCAGCAGTGAGTCCATACCCCTGATTCAGTACTTC
CASSESIPLIQYF
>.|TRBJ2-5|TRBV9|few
TGTGCCAGCAGCGTATCCCCCGACCAAGAGACCCAGTACTTC
CASSVSPDQETQYF
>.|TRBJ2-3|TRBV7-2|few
TGTGCCAGCAGCTTGCAGTCGGGGGCAGATACGCAGTATTTT
CASSLQSGADTQYF
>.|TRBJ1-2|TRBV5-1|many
TGCGCCAGCAGCTTGGGTCCTAACTATGGCTACACCTTC
CASSLGPNYGYTF
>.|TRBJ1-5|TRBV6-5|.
TGTGCCAGCAGTTACTCGAGCAATCAGCCCCAGCATTTT
CASSYSSNQPQHF
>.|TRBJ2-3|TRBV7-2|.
TGTGCCAGCAGCCGGGCGGGGGCCAGCACAGATACGCAGTATTTT
CASSRAGASTDTQYF
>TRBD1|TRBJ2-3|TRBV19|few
TGTGCCAGTAGTATAGGGGGGAACAGGGGGTTCCGCACAGATACGCAGTATTTT
CASSIGGNRGFRTDTQYF
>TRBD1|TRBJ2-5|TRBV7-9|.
TGTGCCAGCAGCTTAGGGGACAGGGACTTGGTTGCCCAGTACTTC
CASSLGDRDLVAQYF
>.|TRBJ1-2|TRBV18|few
TGTGCCAGCTCGCCCGGGACGGACTTCTATGGCTACACCTTC
CASSPGTDFYGYTF
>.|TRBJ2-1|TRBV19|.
TGTGCCAGTATGAAGGTTTTCTCCTACAATGAGCAGTTCTTC
CASMKVFSYNEQFF
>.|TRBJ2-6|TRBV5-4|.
TGTGCCAGCAGTCCCGGGACGCGGATAAACTCTGGGGCCAACGTCCTGACTTTC
CASSPGTRINSGANVLTF
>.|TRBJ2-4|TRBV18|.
TGTGCCAGCTCACCGGCAGTTTTAGGGGAGGACATTCAGTACTTC
CASSPAVLGEDIQYF
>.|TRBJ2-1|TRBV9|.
TGTGCCAGCAGCGTATTGGCCCGGAATGAGCAGTTCTTC
CASSVLARNEQFF
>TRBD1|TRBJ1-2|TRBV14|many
TGTGCCAGCAGCCAAGGGTCTGGGACAGGAGTTGTTGGCTACACCTTC
CASSQGSGTGVVGYTF
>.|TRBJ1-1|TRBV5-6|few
TGTGCCAGCAGCTTGGTAGGGTCTTCTGAAGCTTTCTTT
CASSLVGSSEAFF
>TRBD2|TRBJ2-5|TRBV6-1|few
TGTGCCAGCAGTGAAGGGAGGTGGCTAGCGGGGGAGACCCAGTACTTC
CASSEGRWLAGETQYF
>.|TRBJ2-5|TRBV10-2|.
TGCGCCAGCCGGAGGGGGTCACAAGAGACCCAGTACTTC
CASRRGSQETQYF
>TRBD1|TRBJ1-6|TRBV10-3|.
TGTGCCATCAGTGGGACAGGGGAATCACCCCTCCACTTT
CAISGTGESPLHF
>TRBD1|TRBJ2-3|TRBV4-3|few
TGCGCCAGCAGCCGCAGGACAGGAGATACGCAGTATTTT
CASSRRTGDTQYF
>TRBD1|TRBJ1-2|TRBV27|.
TGTGCCAGCAGTTTGAAGAGGGACAGACTAAATGTCTATGGCTACACCTTC
CASSLKRDRLNVYGYTF
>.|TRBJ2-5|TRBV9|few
TGTGCCAGCAGCGTAGACGGGGAAGAGACCCAGTACTTC
CASSVDGEETQYF
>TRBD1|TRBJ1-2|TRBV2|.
TGTGCCGGGGACAGGCGCCCTGGCCGGGGCTACACCTTC
CAGDRRPGRGYTF
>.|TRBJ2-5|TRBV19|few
TGTGCCAGTAGTATAGGATTCCAAGAGACCCAGTACTTC
CASSIGFQETQYF
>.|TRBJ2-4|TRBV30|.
TGTGCCTGGAGGGCCTATTGGACGCCAAACATTCAGTACTTC
CAWRAYWTPNIQYF
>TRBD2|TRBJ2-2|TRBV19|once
TGTGCCAGTAGTCCGAGCGGGGGGGCCGGGGAGCTGTTTTTT
CASSPSGGAGELFF